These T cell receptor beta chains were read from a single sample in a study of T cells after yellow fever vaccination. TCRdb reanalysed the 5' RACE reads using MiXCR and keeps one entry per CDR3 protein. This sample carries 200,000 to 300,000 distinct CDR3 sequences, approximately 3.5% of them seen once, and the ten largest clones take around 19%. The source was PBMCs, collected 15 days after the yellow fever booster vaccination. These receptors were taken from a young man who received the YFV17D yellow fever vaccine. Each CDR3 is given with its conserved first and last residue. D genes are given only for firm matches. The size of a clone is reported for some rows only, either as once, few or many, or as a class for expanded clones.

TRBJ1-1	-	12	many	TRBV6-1	TGTGCCAGCACGGGGTGGGGCACTGAAGCTTTCTTT	CASTGWGTEAFF
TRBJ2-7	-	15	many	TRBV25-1	TGTGCCAGCAGTACTGCCGGTGGGCTCGGATACGAGCAGTACTTC	CASSTAGGLGYEQYF
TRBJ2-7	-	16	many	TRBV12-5	TGTGCTAGTGGTTTGCTTTTTTCAGGCCCACCTGTGGAGCAGTACTTC	CASGLLFSGPPVEQYF
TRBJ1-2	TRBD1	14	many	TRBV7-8	TGTGCCAGCAGCTCCGGACAGGGAGTGGACGGCTACACCTTC	CASSSGQGVDGYTF
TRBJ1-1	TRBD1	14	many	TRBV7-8	TGTGCCAGCAGCCCCTCCAGACAGGGCGTTGGCGCTTTCTTT	CASSPSRQGVGAFF
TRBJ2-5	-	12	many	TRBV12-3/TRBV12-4	TGTGCCAGCAGTTCCTACCGAGAGACCCAGTACTTC	CASSSYRETQYF
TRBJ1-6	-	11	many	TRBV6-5	TGTGCCAGCAGTTCCGGGACGAGGCTCCACTTT	CASSSGTRLHF
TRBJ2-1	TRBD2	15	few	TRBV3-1	TGTGCCAGCAGCCCAGGACTAGGGGCCTACAATGAGCAGTTCTTC	CASSPGLGAYNEQFF
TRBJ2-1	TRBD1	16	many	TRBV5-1	TGCGCCAGCAGCTTGGTAACCGGGACAGTCCTTAATGAGCAGTTCTTC	CASSLVTGTVLNEQFF
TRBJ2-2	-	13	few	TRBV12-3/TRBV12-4	TGTGCCAGCAGTACCGAGAACACCGGGGAGCTGTTTTTT	CASSTENTGELFF
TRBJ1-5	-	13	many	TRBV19	TGTGCCAGTATAGGCGGAAATAATCAGCCCCAGCATTTT	CASIGGNNQPQHF
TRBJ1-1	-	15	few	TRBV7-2	TGTGCCAGCAGCTCCCAAGACGCCAGGGGCACTGAAGCTTTCTTT	CASSSQDARGTEAFF
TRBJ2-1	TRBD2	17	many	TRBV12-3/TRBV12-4	TGTGCCAGCAGCCAAAGCGCTAGCGGGGGCTACTACAATGAGCAGTTCTTC	CASSQSASGGYYNEQFF
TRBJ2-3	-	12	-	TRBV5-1	TGCGCCAGCAGCTTTCTAGGAGATACGCAGTATTTT	CASSFLGDTQYF
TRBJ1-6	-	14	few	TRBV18	TGTGCCAGCTCACCGGGGCAATATAATTCACCCCTCCACTTT	CASSPGQYNSPLHF
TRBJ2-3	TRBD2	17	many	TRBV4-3	TGCGCCAGCAGCCAAGATGTCGGGGGGGTGGTCACAGATACGCAGTATTTT	CASSQDVGGVVTDTQYF
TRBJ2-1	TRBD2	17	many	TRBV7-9	TGTGCCAGCAGCCCAAGGACTAGCGGGGGGCCGATCGATGAGCAGTTCTTC	CASSPRTSGGPIDEQFF
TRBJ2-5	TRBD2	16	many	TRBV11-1	TGTGCCAGCAGCCAGCCAACTAGCGGGGGCCAAGAGACCCAGTACTTC	CASSQPTSGGQETQYF
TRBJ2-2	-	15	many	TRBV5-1	TGCGCCAGCAGCCCCGGACAGCGAGTCTCCGGGGAGCTGTTTTTT	CASSPGQRVSGELFF
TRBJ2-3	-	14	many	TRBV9	TGTGCCAGCAGCGTAGACGGCCGGGGGGATACGCAGTATTTT	CASSVDGRGDTQYF
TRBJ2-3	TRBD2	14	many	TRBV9	TGTGCCAGCAGCGCCGAGCGGGGGGAGGGAACGCAGTATTTT	CASSAERGEGTQYF
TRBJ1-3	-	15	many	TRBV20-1	TGCAGTGCTAGGGACCCGCTCCACTCTGGAAACACCATATATTTT	CSARDPLHSGNTIYF
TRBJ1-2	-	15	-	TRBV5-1	TGCGCCAGCAGCTTGGGGCAGGCTGTCAACTATGGCTACACCTTC	CASSLGQAVNYGYTF
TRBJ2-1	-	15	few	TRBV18	TGTGCCAGCTCACCCTTAATCAAGTCCTACAATGAGCAGTTCTTC	CASSPLIKSYNEQFF
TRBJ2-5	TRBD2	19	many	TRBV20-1	TGCAGTGCTAGGGATACCGGACTAGCGGGGGGAATTGGCCAAGAGACCCAGTACTTC	CSARDTGLAGGIGQETQYF
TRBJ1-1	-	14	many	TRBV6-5	TGTGCCAGCAGTTACGGCGGTCCTTTCACTGAAGCTTTCTTT	CASSYGGPFTEAFF
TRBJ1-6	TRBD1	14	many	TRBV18	TGTGCCAGCTCACCGGGACAGGTACAGTCACCCCTCCACTTT	CASSPGQVQSPLHF
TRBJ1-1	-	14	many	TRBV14	TGTGCCAGCAGCCAAGTTTCTGAGAACACTGAAGCTTTCTTT	CASSQVSENTEAFF
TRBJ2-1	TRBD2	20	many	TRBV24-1	TGTGCCACCAGTGACTCACTAGCGGGGGGGTTCAACAGGGCCTACAATGAGCAGTTCTTC	CATSDSLAGGFNRAYNEQFF
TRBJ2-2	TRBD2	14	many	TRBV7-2	TGTGCCAGCAGCCCCCGGGAGGGAGCCGGGGAGCTGTTTTTT	CASSPREGAGELFF
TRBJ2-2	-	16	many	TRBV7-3	TGTGCCAGCAGCTTAACGCGGGACACTAACACCGGGGAGCTGTTTTTT	CASSLTRDTNTGELFF
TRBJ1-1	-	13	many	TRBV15	TGTGCCACCAGCAGAAAAGGGCAAACTGAAGCTTTCTTT	CATSRKGQTEAFF
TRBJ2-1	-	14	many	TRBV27	TGTGCCAGCAGTCCGGCGGGGACAGTCAATGAGCAGTTCTTC	CASSPAGTVNEQFF
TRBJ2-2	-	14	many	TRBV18	TGTGCCAGCTCACCTGTGTTAGACCCCGGGGAGCTGTTTTTT	CASSPVLDPGELFF
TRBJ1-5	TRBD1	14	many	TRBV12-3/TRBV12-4	TGTGCCAGCAGTTACACAGGGGGCTATCAGCCCCAGCATTTT	CASSYTGGYQPQHF
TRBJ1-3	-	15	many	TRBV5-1	TGCGCCAGCAGCTTGACCGCCTACTCTGGAAACACCATATATTTT	CASSLTAYSGNTIYF
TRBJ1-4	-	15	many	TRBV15	TGTGCCACCAGCAGAAATCAGGGGATTGACGAAAAACTGTTTTTT	CATSRNQGIDEKLFF
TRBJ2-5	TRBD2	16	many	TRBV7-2	TGTGCCAGCAGCTTATCGGGGGGGAACTTCCAAGAGACCCAGTACTTC	CASSLSGGNFQETQYF
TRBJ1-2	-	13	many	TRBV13	TGTGCCAGCAGCTTGGACGTTCTCTATGGCTACACCTTC	CASSLDVLYGYTF
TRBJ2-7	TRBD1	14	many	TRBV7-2	TGTGCCAGCAGCCCCTGGGACAGGGTCCACGAGCAGTACTTC	CASSPWDRVHEQYF
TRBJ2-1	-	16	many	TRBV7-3	TGTGCCAGCAGGCAGACGGGACTTAATACAAAAGTGGAGCAGTTCTTC	CASRQTGLNTKVEQFF
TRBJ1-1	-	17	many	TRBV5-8	TGTGCCAGCAGCTTGAACGGGGTGTCCTTTAAGAACACTGAAGCTTTCTTT	CASSLNGVSFKNTEAFF
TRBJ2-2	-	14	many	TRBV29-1	TGCAGCGTTGAAAGCCTAGCAAACACCGGGGAGCTGTTTTTT	CSVESLANTGELFF
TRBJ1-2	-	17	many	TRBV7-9	TGTGCCAGCAGCCGCCCGGGGGCCGGAACTCAGAACTATGGCTACACCTTC	CASSRPGAGTQNYGYTF
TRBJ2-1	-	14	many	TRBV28	TGTGCCAGCAGTTTGTCGTGGCCAAACAATGAGCAGTTCTTC	CASSLSWPNNEQFF
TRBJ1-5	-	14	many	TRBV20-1	TGCAGTGCTATCCCCATCCAAGTCAATCAGCCCCAGCATTTT	CSAIPIQVNQPQHF
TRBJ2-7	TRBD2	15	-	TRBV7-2	TGTGCCAGCAGCTTACGCGGGGGAGGTTATGGCGAGCAGTACTTC	CASSLRGGGYGEQYF
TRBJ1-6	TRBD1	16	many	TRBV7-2	TGTGCCAGCAGCTCCCTTCCCAGGGGGGGGAATTCACCCCTCCACTTT	CASSSLPRGGNSPLHF
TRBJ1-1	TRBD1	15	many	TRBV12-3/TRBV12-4	TGTGCCAGCACCCCTGGTGGACAGGGAGGAACTGAAGCTTTCTTT	CASTPGGQGGTEAFF
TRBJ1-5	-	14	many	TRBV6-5	TGTGCCAGCAGCTATGGGACCGACGGACAGCCCCAGCATTTT	CASSYGTDGQPQHF
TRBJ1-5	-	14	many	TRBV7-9	TGTGCCAGCAGCTTGGGGGGTAACAATCAGCCCCAGCATTTT	CASSLGGNNQPQHF
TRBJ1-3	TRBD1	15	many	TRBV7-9	TGTGCCAGCAGCGGGGACAGTCGCTCTGGAAACACCATATATTTT	CASSGDSRSGNTIYF